This is a list of T cell receptor beta chains from one sample in a study of T cell responses to AZD1222 COVID-19 vaccine. Method: immunoSEQ multiplex PCR; TCRdb's copy keeps in-frame clones and lacks some. This table holds more than 70,000 clones, approximately 85% found once. Sequencing was performed on peripheral blood, taken on day 0 of MenACWY control vaccination. The receptors stem from an adult in good health. The CDR3 runs from the conserved cysteine through the conserved F or W. The order of the fields is V gene, J gene, CDR3 protein.

V: TRBV12-5
J: TRBJ2-1
CDR3: CASGLTGKTYNEQFF

V: TRBV18
J: TRBJ1-1
CDR3: CASSPAGMGMNTEAFF

V: TRBV28
J: TRBJ2-7
CDR3: CATSSGEQYF

V: TRBV14
J: TRBJ2-1
CDR3: CASSQVGGAYNEQFF

V: TRBV7-9
J: TRBJ1-2
CDR3: CASSFDSNYGYTF

V: TRBV10-3
J: TRBJ1-4
CDR3: CAISGGAAANEKLFF

V: TRBV6-2/TRBV6-3
J: TRBJ2-7
CDR3: CASSYFTGSYEQYF

V: TRBV30
J: TRBJ2-5
CDR3: CAWDREAGLETQYF

V: TRBV11-3
J: TRBJ1-2
CDR3: CASSSRAGGSNYGYTF

V: TRBV9
J: TRBJ1-1
CDR3: CASSASGAAHTEAFF

V: TRBV4-3
J: TRBJ1-2
CDR3: CASSQYMGSEYGYTF

V: TRBV28
J: TRBJ1-1
CDR3: CASSLINTEAFF

V: TRBV7-3
J: TRBJ1-1
CDR3: CASSFQENTEAFF

V: TRBV12-1
J: TRBJ1-5
CDR3: CASRYPQPQHF

V: TRBV7-2
J: TRBJ2-7
CDR3: CASSLGKGSYEQYF

V: TRBV6-1
J: TRBJ2-7
CDR3: CASSEVVLSYEQYF

V: TRBV15
J: TRBJ2-2
CDR3: CATGGAPNTGELFF

V: TRBV11-2
J: TRBJ1-1
CDR3: CASSPSSEAFF

V: TRBV24-1
J: TRBJ2-2
CDR3: CATSDSGGDRPGELFF

V: TRBV7-9
J: TRBJ1-6
CDR3: CASSLGQGTSRLHF

V: TRBV10-3
J: TRBJ1-4
CDR3: CAISEGQTQNEKLFF

V: TRBV19
J: TRBJ1-1
CDR3: CASSIVGGGKTEAFF

V: TRBV28
J: TRBJ2-7
CDR3: CASSMEPLSYEQYF

V: TRBV11-2
J: TRBJ2-1
CDR3: CASTSLSGSSYNEQFF

V: TRBV7-2
J: TRBJ2-1
CDR3: CASSLVGTSGGNEQFF

V: TRBV11-3
J: TRBJ2-1
CDR3: CASRREGTDEQFF

V: TRBV19
J: TRBJ2-5
CDR3: CASSIGGAETQYF

V: TRBV9
J: TRBJ1-2
CDR3: CASSVGPGQSAYGYTF

V: TRBV13
J: TRBJ1-6
CDR3: CASSLGLWGRGNSPLHF

V: TRBV19
J: TRBJ1-4
CDR3: CASSTWTGLVEKLFF

V: TRBV6-5
J: TRBJ1-4
CDR3: CASSYGGYNEKLFF

V: TRBV5-1
J: TRBJ2-6
CDR3: CASSLEGSGANVLTF

V: TRBV6-2/TRBV6-3
J: TRBJ2-7
CDR3: CASSSTTGNNEQYF

V: TRBV7-8
J: TRBJ1-2
CDR3: CASSLAPGDGYTF

V: TRBV6-5
J: TRBJ1-2
CDR3: CASIYGQHNYGYTF

V: TRBV11-2
J: TRBJ2-2
CDR3: CASHISPGNTGELFF

V: TRBV7-6
J: TRBJ2-7
CDR3: CASSLGAGSTYEQYF

V: TRBV5-1
J: TRBJ2-2
CDR3: CASSLWGINTGELFF

V: TRBV6-5
J: TRBJ2-2
CDR3: CASSSGNTGELFF

V: TRBV12-3/TRBV12-4
J: TRBJ1-2
CDR3: CASSLSDYGYTF

V: TRBV7-9
J: TRBJ2-1
CDR3: CASSFGTSGGNEQFF

V: TRBV5-1
J: TRBJ1-6
CDR3: CASSFTGGSSPLHF

V: TRBV20-1
J: TRBJ1-6
CDR3: CSASRAKNSPLHF

V: TRBV6-2/TRBV6-3
J: TRBJ1-2
CDR3: CASSYSSGRVAGYTF

V: TRBV6-5
J: TRBJ2-7
CDR3: CASRGYGNEQYF

V: TRBV12-3/TRBV12-4
J: TRBJ2-5
CDR3: CASSSQHGAQYF

V: TRBV19
J: TRBJ2-3
CDR3: CASSILLGQGFSGALTDTQYF

V: TRBV18
J: TRBJ1-3
CDR3: CASSPNRDSFGNTIYF

V: TRBV28
J: TRBJ1-6
CDR3: CASSRQGGSPLHF

V: TRBV12-3/TRBV12-4
J: TRBJ1-1
CDR3: CASSLRMNTEAFF

V: TRBV6-5
J: TRBJ1-1
CDR3: CASRTFEAFF

V: TRBV4-3
J: TRBJ1-1
CDR3: CASSQDRQGWHTEAFF

V: TRBV6-5
J: TRBJ1-2
CDR3: CASLDSTGPYGYTF

V: TRBV15
J: TRBJ2-2
CDR3: CATRSGGGLSNTGELFF

V: TRBV11-2
J: TRBJ1-5
CDR3: CASSLDQGGQPQHF

V: TRBV6-5
J: TRBJ1-1
CDR3: CASSQMNTEAFF

V: TRBV6-5
J: TRBJ1-1
CDR3: CASREAWTGVAEAFF